These 12 T cell receptor beta chains share one sample of origin, sequenced in a study of Graves' ophthalmopathy and Graves' hyperthyroidism. Amplifying from RNA transcripts, the study obtained TCR beta CDR3 regions. Following a first-round RT-PCR that used HTBI primers, a second-round multiplex PCR was carried out. TCRdb reprocessed the multiplex PCR reads with MiXCR, giving one entry per CDR3 protein. Of approximately 700,000 distinct CDR3 sequences in the sample, about two fifths were seen once. Sequenced sample: peripheral blood. These TCRs come from an adult man with Graves' ophthalmopathy.

A word on this clonotype: Since a much larger clone is just one base distant, this may be a read error. The chain combines TRBV3-1 with TRBJ1-2; the match to TRBD1 covers 7 bases. Looked up from germline, CDR1 is LGHDT and CDR2 is YNNKEL (reference sequence). CDR3 length equals 14 residues. V trimming: 1 base; J trimming: 13 bases; junction bases outside the gene matches: 12. The DNA of the CDR3 is TGTGCCAGCAGCCAAGGACAGGGTCAAAGGGTCTGCACCTTC. Encoded protein: CASSQGQGQRVCTF.

This clonotype showed up just a few times. V gene TRBV20-1 combines with J gene TRBJ1-5; TRBD1 matches 10 bases. CDR1 and CDR2 (germline): DFQATT, SNEGSKA (reference sequence). This CDR3 is 15 amino acids long. V gave up 0 bases and J gave up 7 bases; unmatched junction bases: 6. The CDR3 coding sequence is TGCAGTGCTAGAGATCAGGGGGACAGGGGACAGCCCCAGCATTTT. Its translation is CSARDQGDRGQPQHF.

V and J are TRBV7-2 and TRBJ2-7; TRBD2 aligns across 8 bases. The length of the CDR3 is 16 residues. Trimming at V came to 5 bases and at J to 6 bases, leaving 15 bases not matched to a gene. In germline, CDR1 is SGHTA, CDR2 FQGNSA. The CDR3: CASSQGRAGGPGEQYF. In nucleotides, the CDR3 is TGTGCCAGCAGCCAAGGTCGCGCGGGGGGCCCCGGCGAGCAGTACTTC.

This chain connects TRBV19 to TRBJ2-7; 9 bases map to TRBD2. The CDR3 totals 15 residues. Unmatched junction bases numbered 6, after V lost 6 bases and J lost 0 bases. Per germline, CDR1 LNHDA and CDR2 SQIVND (reference sequence). CDR3 nucleotide sequence: TGTGCCAGTAGAAGGGGTAGCGGGAGCTCCTACGAGCAGTACTTC. It codes for CASRRGSGSSYEQYF.

This clonotype was seen repeatedly, ten times or more. The J gene is TRBJ1-1, the V gene TRBV9; D gene uncertain. Germline loops: CDR1 SGDLS, CDR2 YYNGEE. The CDR3 is made up of 14 amino acids. V was cut by 4 bases and J by 8 bases, with 18 bases left in between. The CDR3 DNA follows: TGTGCCAGCAGCCAGGAGGTTGGCAGCCCCGAAGCTTTCTTT. Amino acids: CASSQEVGSPEAFF. Drawing the rest from reference TRBV9 and TRBJ1-1, the complete variable domain is DSGVTQTPKHLITATGQRVTLRCSPRSGDLSVYWYQQSLDQGLQFLIQYYNGEERAKGNILERFSAQQFPDLHSELNLSSLELGDSALYFCASSQEVGSPEAFFGQGTRLTVV.

The rearrangement joins TRBV29-1 to TRBJ1-1, with no clear D. V was clipped by 0 bases and J by 3 bases, with 5 bases between them. CDR3 length: 12 amino acids. Germline CDR1 is SQVTM and CDR2 is ANQGSEA. The CDR3 sequence is CSVEDGDTEAFF. Here the CDR3 DNA reads TGCAGCGTTGAAGATGGGGACACTGAAGCTTTCTTT.

The sample holds a few counts of this clonotype. This rearrangement joins TRBV4-1 to TRBJ1-4; D is unclear. The CDR3 totals 14 residues. The germline V and J ends were trimmed by 8 bases and 0 bases, with 10 bases remaining between them. Germline CDR1 is MGHRA and CDR2 is YSYEKL. CDR3 sequence reads: CASDRTATNEKLFF. In nucleotides, the CDR3 is TGCGCCAGCGACCGTACTGCAACTAATGAAAAACTGTTTTTT.

This clonotype was detected ten times or more. CDR3 in DNA: TGTGCCAGCAGCTTGGCGGGTGGCAGGGGAAACTATGGCTACACCTTC. Its protein product is CASSLAGGRGNYGYTF. The chain combines TRBV5-8 with TRBJ1-2; tentatively, D is TRBD1 (6 bases). Trimming took 0 bases from V and 2 from J, leaving 14 bases between them. Germline-derived CDR1 and CDR2 are SGHTS and YDEGEE. This CDR3 comprises 16 residues.

The chain couples TRBV30 to TRBJ1-5, with a possible D match to TRBD1 (6 bases). Deletions cut 3 bases from V and 0 bases from J, with 9 bases between. The CDR3 has 14 amino acids. Looked up from germline, CDR1 is GTSNPN and CDR2 is SVGIG (reference sequence). CDR3 sequence: CAWSRQDSNQPQHF. CDR3 sequence (DNA): TGTGCCTGGAGCCGACAGGATAGCAATCAGCCCCAGCATTTT. The full variable domain, its missing parts supplied by reference TRBV30 and TRBJ1-5, is SQTIHQWPATLVQPVGSPLSLECTVEGTSNPNLYWYRQAAGRGLQLLFYSVGIGQISSEVPQNLSASRPQDRQFILSSKKLLLSDSGFYLCAWSRQDSNQPQHFGDGTRLSIL.

The chain uses TRBV30 and TRBJ1-6; maybe TRBD1 (5 bases). V lost 0 bases, J lost 8 bases, and 8 bases lay in between. The CDR3 is made up of 13 amino acids. In germline, CDR1 is GTSNPN, CDR2 SVGIG (reference sequence). The CDR3 region is CAWSVTRDSPLHF. The DNA for the CDR3 is TGTGCCTGGAGTGTAACCAGGGATTCACCCCTCCACTTT.

This clonotype was seen many times. The chain joins TRBV5-1 to TRBJ2-7; D gene ambiguous. The CDR3 covers 14 residues. Per germline, CDR1 SGHRS and CDR2 YFSETQ. V lost 3 bases to trimming and J lost 1 base, with 11 bases between them. The DNA for the CDR3 is TGCGCCAGCAGCTGGAAGGACGGATCCTACGAGCAGTACTTC. The encoded protein is CASSWKDGSYEQYF. The variable domain in full, completed from reference TRBV5-1 and TRBJ2-7, reads KAGVTQTPRYLIKTRGQQVTLSCSPISGHRSVSWYQQTPGQGLQFLFEYFSETQRNKGNFPGRFSGRQFSNSRSEMNVSTLELGDSALYLCASSWKDGSYEQYFGPGTRLTVT.

About this clonotype: A read error is possible here, since a much larger clone lies one base away. CDR3 residues: CASSTGIYGDTF. For the CDR3, the DNA is TGTGCCAGCAGCACGGGAATCTATGGCGACACCTTC. The chain employs TRBV7-9 and TRBJ1-2; D is undetermined. Germline lookup yields CDR1 SEHNR and CDR2 FQNEAQ (reference sequence). The CDR3 consists of 12 residues.